The entry that follows covers one TCR beta chain sequence. The source of the sample is a study of Ad26.COV2.S vaccination and SARS-CoV-2 variants. Assay used: immunoSEQ multiplex PCR; TCRdb lists only in-frame clones, some missing. There are about 480,000 clones in the sample; around 90% occur only once, and 9.5% to 15% lies in the top ten. Stated treatment: over 15 received Ad26.COV2.S at low or high dose, single or two shots; about 5 received placebo; per-sample allocation not given. Each sample was drawn 63 days after the first injection (of vaccine or placebo). Trimming took 2 bases from V and 1 from J, leaving 6 bases between them. Germline V gene lookup returns CDR1 SGHTA and CDR2 FQGNSA. CDR3 size: 14 residues.

The receptor's source is a person between 18 and 59 years old who received the Ad26.COV2.S COVID-19 vaccine or a placebo. The genes are TRBV7-2 and TRBJ1-5; unclear D gene. The material sequenced was peripheral blood, taken in a trial of Ad26.COV2.S vaccine versus placebo. The CDR3 reads CASSLPGSNQPQHF. The CDR3 DNA follows: TGTGCCAGCAGCTTACCGGGGAGCAATCAGCCCCAGCATTTT.